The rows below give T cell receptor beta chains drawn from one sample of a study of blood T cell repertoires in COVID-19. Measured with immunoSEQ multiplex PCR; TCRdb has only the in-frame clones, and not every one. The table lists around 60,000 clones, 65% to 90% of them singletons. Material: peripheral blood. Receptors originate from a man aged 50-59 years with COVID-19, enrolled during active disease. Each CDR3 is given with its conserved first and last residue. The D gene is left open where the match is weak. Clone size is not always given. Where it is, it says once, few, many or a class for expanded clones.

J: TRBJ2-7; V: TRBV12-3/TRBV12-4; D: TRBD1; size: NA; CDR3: CASTLTGGWEQYF; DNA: TGTGCCAGCACCCTGACAGGGGGGTGGGAGCAGTACTTC
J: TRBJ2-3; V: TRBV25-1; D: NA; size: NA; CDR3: CASSVKGPKDTQYF; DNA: TGTGCCAGCAGTGTGAAGGGGCCGAAAGATACGCAGTATTTT
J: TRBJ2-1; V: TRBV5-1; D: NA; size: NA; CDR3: CASSLGQDSYNEQFF; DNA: TGCGCCAGCAGCTTGGGACAGGACTCCTACAATGAGCAGTTCTTC
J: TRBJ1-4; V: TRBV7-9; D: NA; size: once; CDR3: CASGPGEKLFF; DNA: TGTGCCAGCGGTCCAGGTGAAAAACTGTTTTTT
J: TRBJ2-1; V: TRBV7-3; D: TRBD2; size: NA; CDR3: CASSLRPLAGVGYNEQFF; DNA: TGTGCCAGCAGCTTAAGACCTCTAGCGGGAGTAGGGTACAATGAGCAGTTCTTC
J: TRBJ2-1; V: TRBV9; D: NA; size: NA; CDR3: CASSASREKATLDREQFF; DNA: TGTGCCAGCAGCGCATCCCGGGAGAAGGCAACGTTGGACCGTGAGCAGTTCTTC
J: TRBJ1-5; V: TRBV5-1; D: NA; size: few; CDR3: CASSLDGAGSNQPQHF; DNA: TGCGCCAGCAGCTTGGACGGGGCGGGGAGCAATCAGCCCCAGCATTTT
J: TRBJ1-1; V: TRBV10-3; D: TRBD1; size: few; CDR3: CAISDTGEFTEAFF; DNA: TGTGCCATCAGTGATACAGGGGAATTCACTGAAGCTTTCTTT
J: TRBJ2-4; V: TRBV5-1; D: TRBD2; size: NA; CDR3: CASSYLSGSGNIQYF; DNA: TGCGCCAGCAGCTACCTTAGCGGGAGTGGTAACATTCAGTACTTC
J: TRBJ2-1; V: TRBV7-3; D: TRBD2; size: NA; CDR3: CASSGDYASNEQFF; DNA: TGTGCCAGCAGTGGGGACTACGCCTCCAATGAGCAGTTCTTC
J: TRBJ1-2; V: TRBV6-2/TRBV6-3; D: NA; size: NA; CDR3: CASSYSRHRVSGYTF; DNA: TGTGCCAGCAGTTACTCCCGTCACAGGGTAAGCGGCTACACCTTC
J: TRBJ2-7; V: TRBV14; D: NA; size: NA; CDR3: CASSSVGEQYF; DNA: TGTGCCAGCAGCTCAGTCGGGGAGCAGTACTTC
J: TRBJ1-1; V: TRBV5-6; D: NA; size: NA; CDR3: CASSLVTAPMNTEAFF; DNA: TGTGCCAGCAGCTTGGTAACAGCTCCCATGAACACTGAAGCTTTCTTT
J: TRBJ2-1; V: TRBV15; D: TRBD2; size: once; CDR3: CATSRVGGRVNEQFF; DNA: TGTGCCACCAGCAGAGTGGGGGGGAGGGTCAATGAGCAGTTCTTC
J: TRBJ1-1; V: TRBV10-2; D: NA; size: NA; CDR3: CASIEGGEGTEAFF; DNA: TGCGCCAGCATTGAGGGGGGCGAGGGCACTGAAGCTTTCTTT
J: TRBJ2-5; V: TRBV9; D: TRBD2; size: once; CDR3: CASSGLTSGRGQTQYF; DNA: TGTGCCAGCAGCGGACTGACTAGCGGGAGAGGACAGACCCAGTACTTC
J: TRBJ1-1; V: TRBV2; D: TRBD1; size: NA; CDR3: CASSRQGASFF; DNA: TGTGCCAGCAGTAGACAGGGGGCGTCTTTCTTT
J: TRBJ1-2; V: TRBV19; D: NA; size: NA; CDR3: CASRTAINYGYTF; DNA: TGTGCCAGTAGGACAGCGATAAACTATGGCTACACCTTC
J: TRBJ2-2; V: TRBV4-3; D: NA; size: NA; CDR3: CASSPGANTGELFF; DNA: TGCGCCAGCAGCCCAGGGGCCAACACCGGGGAGCTGTTTTTT
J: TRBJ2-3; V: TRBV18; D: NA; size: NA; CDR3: CASSPSADTQYF; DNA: TGTGCCAGCTCACCAAGCGCAGATACGCAGTATTTT
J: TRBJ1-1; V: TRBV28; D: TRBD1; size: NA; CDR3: CASRLGGPNTEAFF; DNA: TGTGCCAGCAGGCTAGGGGGCCCGAACACTGAAGCTTTCTTT
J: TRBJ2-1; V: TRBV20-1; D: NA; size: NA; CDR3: CSASRLVGVRNEQFF; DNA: TGCAGTGCTAGTAGACTAGTGGGAGTGCGGAATGAGCAGTTCTTC
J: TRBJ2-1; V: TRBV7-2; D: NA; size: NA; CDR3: CASSYSGEQFF; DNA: TGTGCCAGCAGCTACAGTGGTGAGCAGTTCTTC
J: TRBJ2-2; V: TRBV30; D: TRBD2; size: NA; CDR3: CAWRGGAGGFSGELFF; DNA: TGTGCCTGGAGAGGGGGAGCGGGAGGGTTTTCCGGGGAGCTGTTTTTT
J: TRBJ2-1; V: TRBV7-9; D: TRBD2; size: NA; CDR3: CASSLVGRLAEQFF; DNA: TGTGCCAGCAGCTTAGTAGGGAGACTAGCGGAACAGTTCTTC
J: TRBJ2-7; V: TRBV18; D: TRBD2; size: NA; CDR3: CASSPPGTSGRYEQYF; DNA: TGTGCCAGCTCACCACCGGGGACTAGCGGGCGTTACGAGCAGTACTTC
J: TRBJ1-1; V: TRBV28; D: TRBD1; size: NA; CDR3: CASSTTGQGMAEAFF; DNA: TGTGCCAGCAGTACGACGGGACAGGGGATGGCTGAAGCTTTCTTT
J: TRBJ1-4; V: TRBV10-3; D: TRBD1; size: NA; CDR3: CAISGGETGFNEKLFF; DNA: TGTGCCATCAGTGGGGGTGAGACAGGGTTTAATGAAAAACTGTTTTTT
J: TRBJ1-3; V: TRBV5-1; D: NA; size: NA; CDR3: CASSLFVLGGSGNTIYF; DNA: TGCGCCAGCAGCTTGTTTGTTCTCGGGGGCTCTGGAAACACCATATATTTT
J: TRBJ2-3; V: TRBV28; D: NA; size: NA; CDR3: CASSVGQHTQYF; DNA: TGTGCCAGCAGTGTGGGGCAACATACGCAGTATTTT
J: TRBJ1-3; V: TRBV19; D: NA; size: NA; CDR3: CASIGPARFSGNTIYF; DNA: TGTGCCAGTATAGGCCCGGCGAGGTTCTCTGGAAACACCATATATTTT
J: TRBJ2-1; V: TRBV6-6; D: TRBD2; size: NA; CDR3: CASTQGLAGGQEQFF; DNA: TGTGCCAGCACCCAGGGACTAGCGGGAGGGCAAGAGCAGTTCTTC
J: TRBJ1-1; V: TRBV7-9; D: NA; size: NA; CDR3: CASSLRDTLNTEAFF; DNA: TGTGCCAGCAGCTTAAGGGACACACTGAACACTGAAGCTTTCTTT
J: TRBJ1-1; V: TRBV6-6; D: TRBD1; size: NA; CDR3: CASISRTGGVNTEAFF; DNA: TGTGCCAGCATTTCCCGAACAGGGGGGGTGAACACTGAAGCTTTCTTT
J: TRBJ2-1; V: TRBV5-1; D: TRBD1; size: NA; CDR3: CASSPGQGALDEQFF; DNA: TGCGCCAGCAGCCCCGGGCAGGGGGCGTTGGATGAGCAGTTCTTC
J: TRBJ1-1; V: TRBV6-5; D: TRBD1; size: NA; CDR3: CASSYRGRGTEAFF; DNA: TGTGCCAGCAGTTACAGGGGGCGTGGCACTGAAGCTTTCTTT
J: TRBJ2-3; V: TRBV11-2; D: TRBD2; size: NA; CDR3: CASSILAGASTDTQYF; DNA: TGTGCCAGCAGCATACTAGCGGGTGCTAGCACAGATACGCAGTATTTT
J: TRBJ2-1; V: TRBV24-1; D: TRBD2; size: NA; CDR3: CATSDSASGRARRFF; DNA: TGTGCCACCAGTGATTCGGCTAGCGGGAGGGCCAGGCGGTTCTTC
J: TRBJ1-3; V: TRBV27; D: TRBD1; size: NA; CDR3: CASRSTSRQGTGSGNTIYF; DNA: TGTGCCAGCAGATCCACTTCACGACAGGGCACGGGCTCTGGAAACACCATATATTTT
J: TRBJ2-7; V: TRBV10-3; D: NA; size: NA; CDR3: CAICPAGAYEQYF; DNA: TGTGCCATCTGCCCCGCGGGGGCATACGAGCAGTACTTC
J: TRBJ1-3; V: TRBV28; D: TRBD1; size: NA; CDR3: CASSPNPTGYDDRTIYF; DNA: TGTGCCAGCAGCCCCAACCCGACAGGGTACGACGATCGGACCATATATTTT
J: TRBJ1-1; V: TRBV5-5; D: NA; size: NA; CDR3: CASSLDRRGNTEAFF; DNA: TGTGCCAGCAGCTTGGATCGCAGGGGCAACACTGAAGCTTTCTTT
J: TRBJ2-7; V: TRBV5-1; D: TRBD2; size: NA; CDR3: CASRGLAGVEQYF; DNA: TGCGCCAGCAGGGGACTAGCGGGAGTCGAGCAGTACTTC
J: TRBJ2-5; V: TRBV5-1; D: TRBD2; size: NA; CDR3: CASSPGTSQETQYF; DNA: TGCGCCAGCAGCCCGGGGACTAGCCAAGAGACCCAGTACTTC
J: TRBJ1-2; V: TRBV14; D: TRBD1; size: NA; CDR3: CASSQGQGLKGYTF; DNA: TGTGCCAGCAGCCAAGGACAGGGGCTGAAAGGCTACACCTTC
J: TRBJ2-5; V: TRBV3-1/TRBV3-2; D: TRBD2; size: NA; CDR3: CASRLGLAGVRGETQYF; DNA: TGTGCCAGCAGGCTAGGACTAGCGGGAGTAAGGGGAGAGACCCAGTACTTC
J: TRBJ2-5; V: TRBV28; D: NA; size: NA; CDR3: CASSLIGAQETQYF; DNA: TGTGCCAGCAGTTTAATAGGGGCCCAAGAGACCCAGTACTTC
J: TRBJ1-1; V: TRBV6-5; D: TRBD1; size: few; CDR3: CASMPPGGNTEAFF; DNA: TGTGCCAGCATGCCACCAGGGGGTAACACTGAAGCTTTCTTT
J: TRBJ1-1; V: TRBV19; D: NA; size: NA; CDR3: CASGFVGGGTEAFF; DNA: TGTGCCAGCGGCTTCGTAGGGGGTGGCACTGAAGCTTTCTTT
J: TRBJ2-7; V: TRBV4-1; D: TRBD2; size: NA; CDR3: CASSPWTSGDPETEQYF; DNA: TGCGCCAGCAGCCCCTGGACTAGCGGGGACCCTGAAACCGAGCAGTACTTC
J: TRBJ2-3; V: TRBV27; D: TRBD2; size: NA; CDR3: CASSSNSSGRAWTDTQYF; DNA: TGTGCCAGCAGCTCTAACTCTAGCGGGAGGGCCTGGACAGATACGCAGTATTTT
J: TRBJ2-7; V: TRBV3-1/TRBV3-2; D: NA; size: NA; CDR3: CASSQVREQYF; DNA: TGTGCCAGCAGCCAAGTGAGGGAGCAGTACTTC
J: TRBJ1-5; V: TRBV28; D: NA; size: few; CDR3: CASSLLDRGSNQPQHF; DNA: TGTGCCAGCAGTTTACTCGATAGGGGTTCCAATCAGCCCCAGCATTTT
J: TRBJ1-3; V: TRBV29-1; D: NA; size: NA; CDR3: CSVEEGAGNTIYF; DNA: TGCAGCGTTGAAGAGGGGGCCGGAAACACCATATATTTT